This TCR beta chain was sequenced during a study of OX40 agonist ivuxolimab in advanced cancers. The sample holds one count of this clone. Its antigen remains unidentified. Produced via immunoSEQ multiplex PCR; TCRdb's table is partial and in-frame only. Here the sample spans some 70,000 clones, 80% to 90% being singletons. Systemic immunosuppression or autoimmune disease history was grounds to exclude patients. CDR1 and CDR2 (germline): MNHNS, SASEGT. Trimming took off 9 bases at V and 8 bases at J, with 13 bases between the two ends. This CDR3 region has 11 residues. General observations from the study: Doses of 0.1 to 3.0 mg/kg were accompanied by clonal expansion of CD4+ and CD8+ blood T cells by week 6.

The source is an adult with an advanced solid tumor such as melanoma, head and neck, liver or kidney cancer. The chain combines TRBV6-1 with TRBJ1-2, with D tentatively TRBD1 (5 bases). The starting material was CD4+ or CD8+ T cells sorted from blood, obtained in a trial of the OX40 agonist ivuxolimab. As DNA, the CDR3 is TGTGCCAGTGTTAGGGACTGGGGCTACACCTTC. Translation gives CASVRDWGYTF.